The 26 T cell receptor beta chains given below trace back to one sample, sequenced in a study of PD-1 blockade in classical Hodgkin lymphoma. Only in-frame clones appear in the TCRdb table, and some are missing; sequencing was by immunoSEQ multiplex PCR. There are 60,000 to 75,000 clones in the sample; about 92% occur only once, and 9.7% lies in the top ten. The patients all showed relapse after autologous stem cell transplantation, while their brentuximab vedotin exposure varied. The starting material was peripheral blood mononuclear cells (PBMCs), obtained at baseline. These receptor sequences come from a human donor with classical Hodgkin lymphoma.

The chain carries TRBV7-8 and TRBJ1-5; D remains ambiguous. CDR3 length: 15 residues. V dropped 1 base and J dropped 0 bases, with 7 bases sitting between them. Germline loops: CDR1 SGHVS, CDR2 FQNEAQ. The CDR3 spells CASSLVALSNQPQHF. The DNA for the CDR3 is TGTGCCAGCAGCTTAGTCGCGCTTAGCAATCAGCCCCAGCATTTT.

The CDR3 is CASSIGEAGRYNEQFF. CDR3 in DNA: TGTGCCAGTAGTATAGGCGAGGCGGGACGGTACAATGAGCAGTTCTTC. This chain connects TRBV19 to TRBJ2-1; the D gene is possibly TRBD2 (6 bases). The CDR3 is 16 residues long. V lost 1 base and J 4 bases, leaving 14 bases between the germline ends. Germline CDR1 reads LNHDA; CDR2 reads SQIVND (reference sequence).

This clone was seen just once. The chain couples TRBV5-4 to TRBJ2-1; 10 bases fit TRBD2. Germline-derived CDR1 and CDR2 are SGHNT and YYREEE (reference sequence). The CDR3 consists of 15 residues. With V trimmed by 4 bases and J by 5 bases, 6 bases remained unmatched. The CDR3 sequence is CASSVTSGVHNEQFF. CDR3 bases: TGTGCCAGCAGCGTTACTAGCGGGGTCCACAATGAGCAGTTCTTC.

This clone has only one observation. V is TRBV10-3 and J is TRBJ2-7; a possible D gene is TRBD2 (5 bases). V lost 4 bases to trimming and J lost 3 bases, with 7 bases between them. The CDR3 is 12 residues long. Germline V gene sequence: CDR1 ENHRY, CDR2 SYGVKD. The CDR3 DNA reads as TGTGCCATCAGTGGGGAGCGCTACGAGCAGTACTTC. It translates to CAISGERYEQYF.

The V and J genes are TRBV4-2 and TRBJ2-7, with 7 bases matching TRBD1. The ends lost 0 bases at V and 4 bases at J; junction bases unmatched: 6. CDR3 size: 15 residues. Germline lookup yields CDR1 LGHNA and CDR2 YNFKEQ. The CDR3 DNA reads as TGTGCCAGCAGCCAAGAACGACAGGGCCTATACGAGCAGTACTTC. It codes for CASSQERQGLYEQYF.

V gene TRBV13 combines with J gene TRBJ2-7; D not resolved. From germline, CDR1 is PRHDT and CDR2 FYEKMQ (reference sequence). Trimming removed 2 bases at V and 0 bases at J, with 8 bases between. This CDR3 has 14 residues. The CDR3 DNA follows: TGTGCCAGCAGCTTACAGACGGACTCCTACGAGCAGTACTTC. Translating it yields CASSLQTDSYEQYF.

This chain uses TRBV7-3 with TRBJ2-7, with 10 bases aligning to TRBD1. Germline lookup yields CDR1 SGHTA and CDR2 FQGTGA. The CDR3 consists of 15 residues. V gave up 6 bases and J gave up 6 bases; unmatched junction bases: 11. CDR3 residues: CASRSKLGQGSEQYF. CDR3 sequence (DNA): TGTGCCAGCAGAAGCAAGTTGGGACAGGGGTCCGAGCAGTACTTC.

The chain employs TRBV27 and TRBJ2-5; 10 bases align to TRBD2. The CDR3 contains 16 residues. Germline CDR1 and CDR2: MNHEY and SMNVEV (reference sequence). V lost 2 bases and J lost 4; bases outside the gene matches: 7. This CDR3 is CASSLVPAGGIETQYF. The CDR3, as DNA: TGTGCCAGCAGTTTAGTACCAGCGGGAGGGATAGAGACCCAGTACTTC.

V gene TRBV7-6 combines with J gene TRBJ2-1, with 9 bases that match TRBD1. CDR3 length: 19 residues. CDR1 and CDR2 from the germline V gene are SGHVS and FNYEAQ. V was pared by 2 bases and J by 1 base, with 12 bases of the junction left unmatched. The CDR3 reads CASSLQMTGGRGSYNEQFF. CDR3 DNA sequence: TGTGCCAGCAGCTTACAAATGACAGGGGGTCGAGGGTCCTACAATGAGCAGTTCTTC.

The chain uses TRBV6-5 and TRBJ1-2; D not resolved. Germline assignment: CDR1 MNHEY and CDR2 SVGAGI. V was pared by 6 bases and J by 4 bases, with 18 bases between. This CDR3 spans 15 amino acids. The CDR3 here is CASSPTQIDGYGYTF. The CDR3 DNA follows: TGTGCCAGCAGCCCCACTCAGATTGACGGCTATGGCTACACCTTC.

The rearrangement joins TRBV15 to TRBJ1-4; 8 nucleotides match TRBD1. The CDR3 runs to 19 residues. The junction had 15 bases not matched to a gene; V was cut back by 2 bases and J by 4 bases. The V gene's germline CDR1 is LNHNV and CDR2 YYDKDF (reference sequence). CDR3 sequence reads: CATSRTPPIQGANNEKLFF. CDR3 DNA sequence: TGTGCCACCAGCAGAACCCCCCCCATCCAGGGGGCTAATAATGAAAAACTGTTTTTT. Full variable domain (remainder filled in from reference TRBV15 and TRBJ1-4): DAMVIQNPRYQVTQFGKPVTLSCSQTLNHNVMYWYQQKSSQAPKLLFHYYDKDFNNEADTPDNFQSRRPNTSFCFLDIRSPGLGDTAMYLCATSRTPPIQGANNEKLFFGSGTQLSVL.

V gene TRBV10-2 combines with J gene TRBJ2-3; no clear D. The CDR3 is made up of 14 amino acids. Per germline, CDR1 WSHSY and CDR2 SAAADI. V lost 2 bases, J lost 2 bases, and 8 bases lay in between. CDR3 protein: CASSEILVTDTQYF. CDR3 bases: TGCGCCAGCAGTGAGATTCTAGTCACAGATACGCAGTATTTT.

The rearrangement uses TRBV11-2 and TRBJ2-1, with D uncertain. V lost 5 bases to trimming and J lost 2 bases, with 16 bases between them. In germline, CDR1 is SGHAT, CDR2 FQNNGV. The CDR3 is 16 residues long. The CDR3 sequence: CASSPRSSAAYNEQFF. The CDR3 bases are TGTGCCAGCAGCCCCCGTTCCTCAGCCGCCTACAATGAGCAGTTCTTC.

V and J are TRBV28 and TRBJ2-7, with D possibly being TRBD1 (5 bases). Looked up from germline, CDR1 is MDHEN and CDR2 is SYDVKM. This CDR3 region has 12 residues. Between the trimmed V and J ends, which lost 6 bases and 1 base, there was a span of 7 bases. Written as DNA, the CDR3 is TGTGCCAGCAGGCAGGGTTCCTACGAGCAGTACTTC. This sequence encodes CASRQGSYEQYF. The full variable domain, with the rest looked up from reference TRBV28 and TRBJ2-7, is DVKVTQSSRYLVKRTGEKVFLECVQDMDHENMFWYRQDPGLGLRLIYFSYDVKMKEKGDIPEGYSVSREKKERFSLILESASTNQTSMYLCASRQGSYEQYFGPGTRLTVT.

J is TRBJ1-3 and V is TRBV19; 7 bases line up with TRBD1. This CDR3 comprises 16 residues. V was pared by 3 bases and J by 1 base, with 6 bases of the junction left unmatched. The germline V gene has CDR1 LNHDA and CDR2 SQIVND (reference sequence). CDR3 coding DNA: TGTGCCAGTAGTATGGTGACAGGGCCATCTGGAAACACCATATATTTT. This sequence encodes CASSMVTGPSGNTIYF.

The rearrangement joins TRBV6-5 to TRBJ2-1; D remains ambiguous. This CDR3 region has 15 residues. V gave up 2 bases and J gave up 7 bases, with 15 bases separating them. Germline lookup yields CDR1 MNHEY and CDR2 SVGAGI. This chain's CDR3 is CASSYGQDLRNEQFF. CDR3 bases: TGTGCCAGCAGTTACGGCCAGGATTTAAGAAATGAGCAGTTCTTC.

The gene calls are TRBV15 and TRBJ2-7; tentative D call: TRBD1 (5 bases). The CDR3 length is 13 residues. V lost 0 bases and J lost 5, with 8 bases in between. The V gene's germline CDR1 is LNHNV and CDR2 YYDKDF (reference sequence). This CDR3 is CATSRDGADEQYF. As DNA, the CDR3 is TGTGCCACCAGCAGAGATGGGGCGGACGAGCAGTACTTC.

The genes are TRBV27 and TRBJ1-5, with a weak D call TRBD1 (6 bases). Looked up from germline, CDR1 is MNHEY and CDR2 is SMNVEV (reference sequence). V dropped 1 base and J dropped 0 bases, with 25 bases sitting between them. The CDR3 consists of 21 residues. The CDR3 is CASSLLPPYRQAEYSNQPQHF. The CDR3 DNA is TGTGCCAGCAGTTTATTGCCCCCGTATAGACAGGCGGAGTATAGCAATCAGCCCCAGCATTTT.

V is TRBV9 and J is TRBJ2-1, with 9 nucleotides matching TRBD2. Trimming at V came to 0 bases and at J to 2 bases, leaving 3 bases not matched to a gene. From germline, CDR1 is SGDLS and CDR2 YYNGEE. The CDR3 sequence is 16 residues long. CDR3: CASSVATSGTYNEQFF. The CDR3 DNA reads TGTGCCAGCAGCGTAGCGACTAGCGGTACCTACAATGAGCAGTTCTTC.

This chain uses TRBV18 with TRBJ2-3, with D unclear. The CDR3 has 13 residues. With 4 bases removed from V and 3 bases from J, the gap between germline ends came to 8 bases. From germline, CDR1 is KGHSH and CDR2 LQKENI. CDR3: CASSLSGTDTQYF. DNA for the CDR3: TGTGCCAGCTCACTTTCCGGTACAGATACGCAGTATTTT.

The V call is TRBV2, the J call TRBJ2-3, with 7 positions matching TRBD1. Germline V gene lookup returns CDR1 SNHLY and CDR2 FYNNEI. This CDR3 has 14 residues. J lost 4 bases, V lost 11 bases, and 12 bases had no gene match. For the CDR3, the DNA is TGTGCCCGAAGTAGACAGGGCCGCCCAGATACGCAGTATTTT. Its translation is CARSRQGRPDTQYF.

CDR3 in amino acids: CASSDLQDRPYQETQYF. The DNA for the CDR3 is TGTGCCAGCAGTGACCTACAGGACAGGCCGTACCAAGAGACCCAGTACTTC. V is TRBV2 and J is TRBJ2-5; TRBD1 agrees at 7 bases. CDR1 is SNHLY, CDR2 FYNNEI, per germline. V shed 3 bases, J shed 0 bases, and the junction held 10 bases outside the gene matches. The CDR3 covers 17 residues.

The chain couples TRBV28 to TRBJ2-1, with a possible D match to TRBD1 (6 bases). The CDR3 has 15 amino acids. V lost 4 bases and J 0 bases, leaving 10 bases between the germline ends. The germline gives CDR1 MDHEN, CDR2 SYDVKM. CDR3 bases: TGTGCCAGCAGTTCCGGGACACTCTCCTACAATGAGCAGTTCTTC. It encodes CASSSGTLSYNEQFF. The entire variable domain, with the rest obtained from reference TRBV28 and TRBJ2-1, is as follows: DVKVTQSSRYLVKRTGEKVFLECVQDMDHENMFWYRQDPGLGLRLIYFSYDVKMKEKGDIPEGYSVSREKKERFSLILESASTNQTSMYLCASSSGTLSYNEQFFGPGTRLTVL.

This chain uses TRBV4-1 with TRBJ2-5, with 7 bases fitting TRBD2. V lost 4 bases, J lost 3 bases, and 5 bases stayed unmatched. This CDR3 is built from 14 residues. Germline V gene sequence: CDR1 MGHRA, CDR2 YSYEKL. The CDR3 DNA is TGCGCCAGCAGCCGGGAGCGGGGAGAAGAGACCCAGTACTTC. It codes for CASSRERGEETQYF.

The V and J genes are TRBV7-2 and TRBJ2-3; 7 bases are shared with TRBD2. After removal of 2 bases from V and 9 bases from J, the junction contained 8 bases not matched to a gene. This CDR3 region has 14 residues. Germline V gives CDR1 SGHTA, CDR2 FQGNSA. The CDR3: CASSLSLGGKTQYF. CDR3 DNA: TGTGCCAGCAGCTTAAGTTTGGGGGGGAAAACGCAGTATTTT.

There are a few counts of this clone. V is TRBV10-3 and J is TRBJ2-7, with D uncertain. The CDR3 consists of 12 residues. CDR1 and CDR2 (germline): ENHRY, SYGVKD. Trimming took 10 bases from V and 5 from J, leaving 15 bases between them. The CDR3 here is CATRRSQNEQYF. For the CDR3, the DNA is TGTGCCACCCGACGGTCCCAAAACGAGCAGTACTTC.